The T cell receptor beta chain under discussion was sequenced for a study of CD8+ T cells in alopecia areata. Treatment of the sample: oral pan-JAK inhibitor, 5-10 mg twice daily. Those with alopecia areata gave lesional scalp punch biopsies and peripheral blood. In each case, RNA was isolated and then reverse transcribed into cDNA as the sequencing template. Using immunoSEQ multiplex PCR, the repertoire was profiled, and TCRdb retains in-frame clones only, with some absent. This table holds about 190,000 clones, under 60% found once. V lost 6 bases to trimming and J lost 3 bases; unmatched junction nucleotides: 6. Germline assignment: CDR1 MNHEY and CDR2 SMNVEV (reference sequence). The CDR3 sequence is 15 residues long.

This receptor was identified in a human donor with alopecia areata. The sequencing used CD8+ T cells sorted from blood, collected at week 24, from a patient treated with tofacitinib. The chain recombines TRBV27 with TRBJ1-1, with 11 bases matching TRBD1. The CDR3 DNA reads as TGTGCCAGCAGGATGGACAGGGGGCTATACACTGAAGCTTTCTTT. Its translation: CASRMDRGLYTEAFF.